The rows below give T cell receptor beta chains drawn from one sample of a study of blood T cell repertoires in COVID-19. Generated by immunoSEQ multiplex PCR, the TCRdb table keeps only in-frame clones and is missing some. The sample shows about 67,000 clones, roughly nine tenths of them seen only once. The sequenced sample was peripheral blood. These receptors came from a man aged 50 or older with active COVID-19. CDR3s include the opening cysteine and the closing phenylalanine or tryptophan. The D gene is left open where the match is weak. Clone size appears in some rows only: once, few, many, or a class for an expanded clone.

D	V	size	J	DNA	CDR3
TRBD1	TRBV28	once	TRBJ2-7	TGTGCCAGCAGTTACTCCGGGACAGGACCCTACGAGCAGTACTTC	CASSYSGTGPYEQYF
-	TRBV4-2	-	TRBJ2-1	TGTGCCAGCAGCCAAGAAGTGGGCTGGAGGGGGGGCAACTATGAGCAGTTCTTC	CASSQEVGWRGGNYEQFF
-	TRBV12-5	-	TRBJ2-7	TGTGCTAGTGGTTTGCTCGTCGGTAGCGAGCAGTACTTC	CASGLLVGSEQYF
TRBD1	TRBV7-9	-	TRBJ1-6	TGTGCCAGCAGCTTAGGGACAGGGGTAGGATCGGGCAATTCACCCCTCCACTTT	CASSLGTGVGSGNSPLHF
-	TRBV30	-	TRBJ2-1	TGTGCCTGGAGTACCGGGACAAGAGACAATGAGCAGTTCTTC	CAWSTGTRDNEQFF
-	TRBV6-1	-	TRBJ1-5	TGTGCCAGCAGTGAACTCTATAGCAATCAGCCCCAGCATTTT	CASSELYSNQPQHF
TRBD1	TRBV7-3	-	TRBJ2-1	TGTGCCAGCAGCATCACAGGGGGCTTCTACAATGAGCAGTTCTTC	CASSITGGFYNEQFF
-	TRBV12-5	-	TRBJ2-2	TGTGCTAGTGGTTTGGGGACAGCGCCGAACACCGGGGAGCTGTTTTTT	CASGLGTAPNTGELFF
TRBD1	TRBV7-9	-	TRBJ1-4	TGTGCCAGCAGCCTACGGACAGGGAAAAATGAAAAACTGTTTTTT	CASSLRTGKNEKLFF
-	TRBV3-1/TRBV3-2	-	TRBJ1-1	TGTGCCAGCAGCGCGGAACCAGGCAGGGGCCGGGTCATGAACACTGAAGCTTTCTTT	CASSAEPGRGRVMNTEAFF
-	TRBV27	-	TRBJ2-6	TGTGCCAGCAGTTTAAGGAGTGCTGGGGCCAACGTCCTGACTTTC	CASSLRSAGANVLTF
TRBD2	TRBV6-6	-	TRBJ2-3	TGTGCCAGCGTGACTAGCGGGGGGTCAGATACGCAGTATTTT	CASVTSGGSDTQYF
-	TRBV5-1	-	TRBJ2-5	TGCGCCAGCAGCCCCTCAACTGAGACCCAGTACTTC	CASSPSTETQYF
-	TRBV9	-	TRBJ2-3	TGTGCCAGCAGCGTAGTAGGGGTCGGAGATACGCAGTATTTT	CASSVVGVGDTQYF
-	TRBV15	-	TRBJ2-5	TGTGCCACCAGCAGAGTGGACTACCAAGAGACCCAGTACTTC	CATSRVDYQETQYF
TRBD1	TRBV6-6	once	TRBJ2-6	TGTGCCAGCAGTTACGAAGGGGGCCTGGGCGTCCTGACTTTC	CASSYEGGLGVLTF
-	TRBV10-3	-	TRBJ2-7	TGTGCCATCAGTGAGTCCTGGGGGCTGTTGGTTCCCTACGAGCAGTACTTC	CAISESWGLLVPYEQYF
TRBD1	TRBV11-2	-	TRBJ2-5	TGTGCCAGCAGCTTAACAGGGGGTAATACGAGAGAGACCCAGTACTTC	CASSLTGGNTRETQYF
TRBD1	TRBV14	-	TRBJ2-1	TGTGCCAGCAGCCAGAGGACAGGTAGCACCTACAATGAGCAGTTCTTC	CASSQRTGSTYNEQFF
TRBD1	TRBV2	few	TRBJ1-2	TGTGCCAGCAGAGACGACAGGGGCAACTATGGCTACACCTTC	CASRDDRGNYGYTF
-	TRBV21-1	-	TRBJ2-7	TGTGCCAGCAGCCGGGACTCCAATAAGGGCCCCCTATACGAGCAGTACTTC	CASSRDSNKGPLYEQYF
-	TRBV5-6	-	TRBJ1-3	TGTGCCAGCAGCCCCCCTGAGGGAGCAGGAAACACCATATATTTT	CASSPPEGAGNTIYF
TRBD1	TRBV28	-	TRBJ1-1	TGTGCCAGCAGTTTACTCAGACAGGGCCGGAACACTGAAGCTTTCTTT	CASSLLRQGRNTEAFF
-	TRBV6-4	-	TRBJ2-6	TGTGCCAGCAGTGCGAACAGTCAAAGTGGGGCCAACGTCCTGACTTTC	CASSANSQSGANVLTF
TRBD1	TRBV29-1	-	TRBJ1-1	TGCAGCGGCGACAGGGGTATGAACACTGAAGCTTTCTTT	CSGDRGMNTEAFF
TRBD1	TRBV5-4	-	TRBJ2-7	TGTGCCAGCAGCAATAACGACAGGGTCAACTACGAGCAGTACTTC	CASSNNDRVNYEQYF
-	TRBV5-6	once	TRBJ2-2	TGTGCCAGCAGCTTCACTTTCGGAGCCGGGGAGCTGTTTTTT	CASSFTFGAGELFF
-	TRBV7-2	-	TRBJ1-1	TGTGCCAGCAGCTCCCAGATTAACACTGAAGCTTTCTTT	CASSSQINTEAFF
-	TRBV23-1	-	TRBJ1-2	TGCGCCAGCAGTCAATCCCCGGACTCAAAACTATATGGCTACACCTTC	CASSQSPDSKLYGYTF
-	TRBV5-5	-	TRBJ1-5	TGTGCCAGCAGCTTGACCAGGGGCCGTAATCAGCCCCAGCATTTT	CASSLTRGRNQPQHF
-	TRBV28	-	TRBJ1-2	TGTGCCAGCAGTTTAGTGAAAGGGGGAAATGGCTACACCTTC	CASSLVKGGNGYTF
TRBD2	TRBV18	-	TRBJ2-6	TGTGCCAGCTCATCGGGACTAAACTCTGGGGCCAACGTCCTGACTTTC	CASSSGLNSGANVLTF
-	TRBV19	-	TRBJ1-5	TGTGCCAGTAGTATAAGGGCGGGGGGGCGCGATCAGCCCCAGCATTTT	CASSIRAGGRDQPQHF
-	TRBV2	-	TRBJ2-7	TGTGCCAGCATGAGTAGCGGAATCTCCTACGAGCAGTACTTC	CASMSSGISYEQYF
-	TRBV9	-	TRBJ1-2	TGTGCCAGCAGCGTAGGTACCAGCTATGGCTACACCTTC	CASSVGTSYGYTF
-	TRBV30	-	TRBJ1-4	TGTGCCTGGAGCCCGGCAGGGGTGGAAAAACTGTTTTTT	CAWSPAGVEKLFF
TRBD1	TRBV7-8	once	TRBJ1-1	TGTGCCAGCAGCTTGACAGGGGGTGTGAACACTGAAGCTTTCTTT	CASSLTGGVNTEAFF
-	TRBV7-2	-	TRBJ1-2	TGTGCCAGCAGCTTAGCACAGGGCACCTATGGCTACACCTTC	CASSLAQGTYGYTF
-	TRBV11-1	-	TRBJ1-1	TGTGCCAGCAGCTCCCGTTTAGGGGCTGAAGCTTTCTTT	CASSSRLGAEAFF
-	TRBV5-6	-	TRBJ2-5	TGTGCCAGCAGCGGCATGAGGGTGATGTCAGAGACCCAGTACTTC	CASSGMRVMSETQYF
TRBD2	TRBV7-2	few	TRBJ2-3	TGTGCCAGCAGCTTAGGGGGTAGCGGGGGCACAGATACGCAGTATTTT	CASSLGGSGGTDTQYF
-	TRBV25-1	-	TRBJ2-1	TGTGCCAGCAGTGAATCGGGCGGGTACTCCTACAATGAGCAGTTCTTC	CASSESGGYSYNEQFF
-	TRBV4-1	once	TRBJ1-1	TGCGCCAGCAGCCAAGAATGGCGGCCAGGGGCTTTCTTT	CASSQEWRPGAFF
TRBD1	TRBV6-2/TRBV6-3	-	TRBJ2-7	TGTGCCAGCAGTCGAGCTACGGGACAGTCCTACGAGCAGTACTTC	CASSRATGQSYEQYF
-	TRBV21-1	-	TRBJ2-5	TGTGCCAGCAGCAAAGAGGGACTAGCGGGAGTTTACAAAGAGACCCAGTACTTC	CASSKEGLAGVYKETQYF